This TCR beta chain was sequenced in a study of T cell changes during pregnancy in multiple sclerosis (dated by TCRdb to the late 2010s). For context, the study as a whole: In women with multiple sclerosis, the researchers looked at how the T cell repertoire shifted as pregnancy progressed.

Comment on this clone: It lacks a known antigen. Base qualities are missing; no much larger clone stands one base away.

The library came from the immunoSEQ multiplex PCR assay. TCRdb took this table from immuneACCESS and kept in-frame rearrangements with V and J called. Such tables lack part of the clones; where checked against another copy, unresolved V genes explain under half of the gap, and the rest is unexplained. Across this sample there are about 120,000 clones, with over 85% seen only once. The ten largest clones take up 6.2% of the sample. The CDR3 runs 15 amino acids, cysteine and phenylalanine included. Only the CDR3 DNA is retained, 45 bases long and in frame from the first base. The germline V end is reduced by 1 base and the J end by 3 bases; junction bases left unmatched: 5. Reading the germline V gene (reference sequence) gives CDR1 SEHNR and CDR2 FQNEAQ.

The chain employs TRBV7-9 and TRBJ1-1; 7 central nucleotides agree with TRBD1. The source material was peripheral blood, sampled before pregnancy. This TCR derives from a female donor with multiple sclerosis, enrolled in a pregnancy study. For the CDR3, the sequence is CASSLETGRYTEAFF. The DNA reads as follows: TGTGCCAGCAGCTTAGAGACAGGGCGGTACACTGAAGCTTTCTTT.